The rows below give T cell receptor beta chains drawn from one sample of a study of shared clonotypes between healthy human individuals. Some clones are missing from TCRdb's copy, which holds only in-frame ones; the method was immunoSEQ multiplex PCR. The sample holds about 1,500,000 clones, over 95% seen once. Sequenced sample: naive CD4+ T cells sorted from blood. These receptors were taken from a man between 25 and 39 years old in good health. CDR3s include the opening cysteine and the closing phenylalanine or tryptophan. D genes are given only for firm matches. Clone sizes are given selectively: once, few, many, or a class where the clone is expanded.

TRBJ1-5 | TRBV10-3 | TRBD1 | - | TGTGCCATCAGACCCGGACAGGACCTTACTTTGCCCCAGCATTTT | CAIRPGQDLTLPQHF
TRBJ2-1 | TRBV7-3 | - | - | TGTGCCAGCAGCACGAATCCGACAGGATACAATGAGCAGTTCTTC | CASSTNPTGYNEQFF
TRBJ2-7 | TRBV28 | - | - | TGTGCCAGCAGTTTTGTGGGCAGGGCGCCCTACGAGCAGTACTTC | CASSFVGRAPYEQYF
TRBJ2-3 | TRBV5-1 | TRBD1 | - | TGCGCCAGCAGCCTGGACAGGCGCACAGATACGCAGTATTTT | CASSLDRRTDTQYF
TRBJ2-5 | TRBV7-9 | TRBD2 | - | TGTGCCAGCAGCTTAGCGGGAGGGACCTTCCCCCCCCAGTACTTC | CASSLAGGTFPPQYF
TRBJ2-5 | TRBV10-3 | - | - | TGTGCCACCCGAACCAGCGGTAGCGGAAAACAAGAGACCCAGTACTTC | CATRTSGSGKQETQYF
TRBJ2-5 | TRBV5-1 | TRBD2 | - | TGCGCCAGCAGCTTGTTGGGGACTAGCGCGGAGACCCAGTACTTC | CASSLLGTSAETQYF
TRBJ2-7 | TRBV4-1 | - | - | TGCGCCAGCAGCTTTTCAGGGGATTCCTACGAGCAGTACTTC | CASSFSGDSYEQYF
TRBJ2-7 | TRBV15 | - | - | TGTGCCACCAGCAGGGAACAGGGAACCGTCTACGAGCAGTACTTC | CATSREQGTVYEQYF
TRBJ2-1 | TRBV28 | - | once | TGTGCCAGCAGTTTTTCGGGGGGCGCTTGGGTGAATGAGCAGTTCTTC | CASSFSGGAWVNEQFF
TRBJ2-7 | TRBV28 | TRBD2 | - | TGTGCCAGCAGTTTACGACTAGCGGGAGTACCCGAGCAGTACTTC | CASSLRLAGVPEQYF
TRBJ2-3 | TRBV5-1 | TRBD2 | - | TGCGCCAGTTCCGGGACTAGCGGGAGTGTAGATACGCAGTATTTT | CASSGTSGSVDTQYF
TRBJ2-5 | TRBV19 | TRBD1 | - | TGTGCCAGTAGTCTTGGACAGGGGGCGCCCTCTACAGAGACCCAGTACTTC | CASSLGQGAPSTETQYF
TRBJ2-4 | TRBV27 | - | - | TGTGCCAGCAGTTTTAGGCAGGGAAACATTCAGTACTTC | CASSFRQGNIQYF
TRBJ1-5 | TRBV4-1 | - | - | TGCGCCAGCAGCCAATCCGGGGTAAGCAATCAGCCCCAGCATTTT | CASSQSGVSNQPQHF
TRBJ2-3 | TRBV5-4 | - | - | TGTGCCAGCAGCGGCGGCCGGAGCACAGATACGCAGTATTTT | CASSGGRSTDTQYF
TRBJ2-3 | TRBV5-8 | - | - | TGTGCCAGCAGCATCGGTCCCCAGTCAGATACGCAGTATTTT | CASSIGPQSDTQYF
TRBJ2-3 | TRBV21-1 | - | - | TGTGCCAGCAGCAGTCACACGGGGTCCAGCACAGATACGCAGTATTTT | CASSSHTGSSTDTQYF
TRBJ2-7 | TRBV5-1 | - | - | TGCGCCAGCAGCTGGTCAGGGGAATCGTACGAGCAGTACTTC | CASSWSGESYEQYF
TRBJ2-1 | TRBV20-1 | - | - | TGCAGTGCCACACTAGCAGATGAGCAGTTCTTC | CSATLADEQFF
TRBJ1-1 | TRBV19 | - | - | TGTGCCATTCGTCCGGGACGGAACACTGAAGCTTTCTTT | CAIRPGRNTEAFF
TRBJ2-3 | TRBV5-1 | - | - | TGCGCCAGCAGGGGCGGGACGGGGCCCACAGATACGCAGTATTTT | CASRGGTGPTDTQYF
TRBJ1-5 | TRBV28 | - | - | TGTGCCAGCAGCCGCACAAGACCATTTCAGCATTTT | CASSRTRPFQHF
TRBJ2-7 | TRBV18 | - | - | TGTGCCAGCTCCGGACAGCCGGGAGAGCAGTACTTC | CASSGQPGEQYF
TRBJ2-3 | TRBV5-1 | - | - | TGCGCCAGCAGCTTGTTAGTCCGCGGGAGCACAGATACGCAGTATTTT | CASSLLVRGSTDTQYF
TRBJ2-7 | TRBV10-1 | - | - | TGCGCCAGCAGTGAGTCGAATGGGGGGCAGTACTTC | CASSESNGGQYF
TRBJ1-4 | TRBV19 | - | once | TGTGCCAGTTCCTTACAGGGACTCCCAACTAATGAAAAACTGTTTTTT | CASSLQGLPTNEKLFF
TRBJ1-5 | TRBV21-1 | - | - | TGTGCCAGCAGATCCCGACACAGGAGAAATCAGCCCCAGCATTTT | CASRSRHRRNQPQHF
TRBJ2-7 | TRBV27 | - | - | TGTGCCAGCAGTCTTTCCCGCCTTAGCTCCTACGAGCAGTACTTC | CASSLSRLSSYEQYF